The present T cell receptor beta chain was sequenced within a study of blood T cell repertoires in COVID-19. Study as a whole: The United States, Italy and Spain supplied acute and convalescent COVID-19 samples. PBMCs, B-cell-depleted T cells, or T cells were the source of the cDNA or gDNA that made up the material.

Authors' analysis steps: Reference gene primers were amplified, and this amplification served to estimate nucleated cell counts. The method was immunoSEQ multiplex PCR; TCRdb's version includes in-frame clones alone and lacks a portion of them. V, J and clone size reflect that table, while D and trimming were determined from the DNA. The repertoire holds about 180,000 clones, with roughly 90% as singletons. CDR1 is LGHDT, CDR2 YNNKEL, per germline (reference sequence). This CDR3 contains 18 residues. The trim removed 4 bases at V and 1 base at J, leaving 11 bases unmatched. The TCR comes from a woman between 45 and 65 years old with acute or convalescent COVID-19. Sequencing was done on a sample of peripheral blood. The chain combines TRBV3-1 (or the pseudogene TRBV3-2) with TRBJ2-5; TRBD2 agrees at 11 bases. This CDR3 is CASSPHYLAGGGQETQYF. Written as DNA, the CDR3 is TGTGCCAGCAGCCCACACTACCTAGCGGGGGGTGGCCAAGAGACCCAGTACTTC.